The present T cell receptor (beta chain) was sequenced within a study of blood T cell repertoires in COVID-19. Overall study context: There were acute and convalescent COVID-19 samples, and they came from the United States, Italy and Spain.

This table comes from immunoSEQ multiplex PCR, and its TCRdb copy is limited to in-frame clones, with some not included. In the table there are about 170,000 clones, around 80% of which are singletons. Sequenced input: peripheral blood. This TCR was recovered from a woman in her seventies with acute or convalescent COVID-19.

The CDR3 loop reads CASRAGSNQPQHF. The CDR3 region has the DNA TGTGCCAGTAGGGCAGGAAGCAATCAGCCCCAGCATTTT. The chain combines TRBV19 with TRBJ1-5; no clear D. Germline assignment: CDR1 LNHDA and CDR2 SQIVND (reference sequence). The V end was cut by 6 bases, the J end by 1 base, with 7 bases between. CDR3 length: 13 residues.